The 30 T cell receptor beta chains presented below share a single source sample, sequenced in a study of T cell responses to AZD1222 COVID-19 vaccine. Measured with immunoSEQ multiplex PCR; TCRdb has only the in-frame clones, and not every one. Found here are around 100,000 clones, more than 70% of them singletons; the top ten hold under 4.5%. The sample consisted of peripheral blood, taken on day 0 of MenACWY control vaccination. The receptors stem from an adult in good health.

DNA of the CDR3: TGTGCCAGCAGCCCCACGGCATCTGCAACTAATGAAAAACTGTTTTTT. This codes for CASSPTASATNEKLFF. This rearrangement joins TRBV7-2 to TRBJ1-4, with D hard to call. Between the trimmed V and J ends, which lost 5 bases and 0 bases, there was a span of 13 bases. The CDR3 extends over 16 amino acids. Per the germline V gene, CDR1 is SGHTA and CDR2 is FQGNSA.

This chain links TRBV6-1 with TRBJ1-5; D call uncertain. In germline, CDR1 is MNHNS, CDR2 SASEGT. This CDR3 contains 15 residues. V lost 1 base, J lost 4 bases, and 11 bases lay in between. The DNA for the CDR3 is TGTGCCAGCAGTGAAGTGCGGTTGCCTAATCAGCCCCAGCATTTT. Translation gives CASSEVRLPNQPQHF.

The chain recombines TRBV30 with TRBJ1-6; D may be TRBD1 (5 bases). Germline V gives CDR1 GTSNPN, CDR2 SVGIG (reference sequence). Trimming removed 6 bases from V and 3 bases from J, with 12 bases in between. The CDR3 sequence is 14 residues long. The CDR3 is CACSPGLYNSPLHF. The CDR3 bases are TGTGCCTGCTCTCCGGGACTCTATAATTCACCCCTCCACTTT.

This chain connects TRBV29-1 to TRBJ2-5; 7 bases fit TRBD1. The CDR3 is made up of 12 amino acids. Germline loops: CDR1 SQVTM, CDR2 ANQGSEA. The ends lost 7 bases at V and 1 base at J; junction bases unmatched: 3. The CDR3 nucleotides read TGCAGCGCCGACAGGGCCCAAGAGACCCAGTACTTC. Its translation: CSADRAQETQYF.

This clone came up a few times. The rearrangement links TRBV18 to TRBJ1-5; 7 nucleotides match TRBD1. This CDR3 has 14 residues. Germline lookup yields CDR1 KGHSH and CDR2 LQKENI. Trimming removed 2 bases from V and 5 bases from J; junction bases left unmatched: 3. This CDR3 is CASSPETGDQPQHF. CDR3 nucleotides: TGTGCCAGCTCACCAGAAACAGGGGATCAGCCCCAGCATTTT.

The chain uses TRBV29-1 and TRBJ2-4; the match to TRBD1 covers 7 bases. With 0 bases clipped from V and 6 bases from J, the junction kept 11 bases outside the gene matches. The CDR3 is made up of 16 amino acids. Germline CDR1 and CDR2: SQVTM and ANQGSEA. The CDR3 loop reads CSVEDEGDSSGNIQYF. The DNA for the CDR3 is TGCAGCGTTGAAGATGAGGGGGACAGTTCCGGAAACATTCAGTACTTC. Drawing the rest from reference TRBV29-1 and TRBJ2-4, the complete variable domain is SAVISQKPSRDICQRGTSLTIQCQVDSQVTMMFWYRQQPGQSLTLIATANQGSEATYESGFVIDKFPISRPNLTFSTLTVSNMSPEDSSIYLCSVEDEGDSSGNIQYFGAGTRLSVL.

This clone was seen just once. This chain uses TRBV5-1 with TRBJ2-1; TRBD1 might be the D (6 bases). The CDR3 is made up of 16 amino acids. CDR1 SGHRS and CDR2 YFSETQ come from the germline V gene. Trimming removed 0 bases from V and 2 bases from J, with 12 bases in between. The CDR3 region has the DNA TGCGCCAGCAGCTTGGCCCCCAGGGGCGCCTACAATGAGCAGTTCTTC. Translated, it gives CASSLAPRGAYNEQFF.

The rearrangement joins TRBV19 to TRBJ1-5, with 8 bases identical to TRBD1. The CDR3 covers 14 residues. Per germline, CDR1 LNHDA and CDR2 SQIVND (reference sequence). J lost 3 bases, V lost 5 bases, and 3 bases had no gene match. The chain's CDR3 is CASSADRDNQPQHF. The CDR3 DNA follows: TGTGCCAGTAGTGCGGACAGGGACAATCAGCCCCAGCATTTT.

The CDR3 nucleotides are TGTGCCAGCAGTGGCAGGGGTCCTCAGTACTTC. Its protein product is CASSGRGPQYF. J is TRBJ2-7 and V is TRBV28, with D perhaps TRBD1 (6 bases). Looked up from germline, CDR1 is MDHEN and CDR2 is SYDVKM. V lost 5 bases and J 10 bases, leaving 12 bases between the germline ends. This CDR3 spans 11 amino acids.

This chain connects TRBV9 to TRBJ1-3; D is uncertain. V lost 3 bases and J 3 bases, leaving 4 bases between the germline ends. CDR1 and CDR2 (germline): SGDLS, YYNGEE. This CDR3 spans 12 amino acids. Written as DNA, the CDR3 is TGTGCCAGCAGCGCCTTTGGAAACACCATATATTTT. Translated: CASSAFGNTIYF. Drawing the rest from reference TRBV9 and TRBJ1-3, the complete variable domain is DSGVTQTPKHLITATGQRVTLRCSPRSGDLSVYWYQQSLDQGLQFLIQYYNGEERAKGNILERFSAQQFPDLHSELNLSSLELGDSALYFCASSAFGNTIYFGEGSWLTVV.

This clone has a handful of counts. The chain couples TRBV3-1 (or the pseudogene TRBV3-2) to TRBJ1-1, with 7 bases identical to TRBD1. CDR1 is LGHDT and CDR2 is YNNKEL in the germline V gene (reference sequence). The CDR3 length is 14 residues. V shed 1 base and J 6 bases; nucleotides not matched to a gene: 5. CDR3 nucleotides: TGTGCCAGCAGCCAAGTTAGCAGGGGGGCTGAAGCTTTCTTT. This gives the protein CASSQVSRGAEAFF.

The V gene is TRBV3-1 (or the pseudogene TRBV3-2), the J gene TRBJ2-1, with 15 nucleotides matching TRBD2. V was pared by 6 bases and J by 6 bases, with 6 bases of the junction left unmatched. Germline lookup yields CDR1 LGHDT and CDR2 YNNKEL (reference sequence). There are 16 residues in the CDR3. The CDR3 DNA follows: TGTGCCAGCAGTCCTTGGACTAGCGGGAGGGCCAATGAGCAGTTCTTC. Translated, it gives CASSPWTSGRANEQFF.

The chain employs TRBV28 and TRBJ1-2; possibly TRBD1 for D (5 bases). This CDR3 region has 17 residues. CDR1 is MDHEN, CDR2 SYDVKM, per germline. V dropped 7 bases and J dropped 0 bases, with 21 bases sitting between them. The chain's CDR3 is CASNPPQGSAANYGYTF. CDR3 bases: TGTGCCAGCAACCCACCCCAGGGTTCCGCAGCTAACTATGGCTACACCTTC.

This chain links TRBV6-5 with TRBJ1-1; D is unclear. CDR1 MNHEY and CDR2 SVGAGI come from the germline V gene. The V end lost 2 bases, the J end lost 1 base, and 14 bases lay between the germline ends. This CDR3 spans 16 amino acids. DNA of the CDR3: TGTGCCAGCAGTTACCAGGCGGGCAGGCCGAACACTGAAGCTTTCTTT. Translated: CASSYQAGRPNTEAFF.

The J gene is TRBJ2-5, the V gene TRBV19; D assignment may be TRBD1 or TRBD2 (6 bases each). The CDR3 is 14 amino acids. The germline CDR1 and CDR2 sequences are LNHDA and SQIVND (reference sequence). V gave up 6 bases and J gave up 5 bases, with 16 bases separating them. CDR3 coding DNA: TGTGCCAGTAGACCCGGAGGGGGGCAGGAGACCCAGTACTTC. Encoded protein: CASRPGGGQETQYF.

The J gene is TRBJ2-1, the V gene TRBV7-6; D perhaps matches TRBD2 (5 bases). Germline V gene sequence: CDR1 SGHVS, CDR2 FNYEAQ. V dropped 5 bases and J dropped 10 bases, with 15 bases sitting between them. This CDR3 region has 13 residues. The CDR3 is CASSPLSGVEQFF. The CDR3 region has the DNA TGTGCCAGCAGCCCCCTTTCCGGGGTCGAGCAGTTCTTC.

This clone came up once. The chain links TRBV15 to TRBJ1-6; no definite D call. CDR1 and CDR2 from the germline V gene are LNHNV and YYDKDF (reference sequence). There are 17 residues in the CDR3. V was trimmed by 0 bases and J by 0 bases, leaving 9 bases between them. CDR3 DNA: TGTGCCACCAGCAGAGATTCGGCGAGCTCCTATAATTCACCCCTCCACTTT. Translation: CATSRDSASSYNSPLHF.

The CDR3 sequence is CASSQELGSETQYF. CDR3 sequence (DNA): TGTGCCAGCAGCCAAGAGCTGGGTAGCGAGACCCAGTACTTC. The chain has TRBV4-2 and TRBJ2-5; D uncertain. Germline V lookup: CDR1 LGHNA, CDR2 YNFKEQ. Trimming took 0 bases from V and 5 from J, leaving 10 bases between them. The CDR3 totals 14 residues.

The chain joins TRBV20-1 to TRBJ2-1; D tentatively reads TRBD1 or TRBD2 (5 bases each). Germline V gene data show CDR1 as DFQATT and CDR2 as SNEGSKA (reference sequence). V was trimmed by 3 bases and J by 7 bases, leaving 7 bases between them. This CDR3 is 11 amino acids long. The chain's CDR3 is CSASWGNEQFF. CDR3 coding DNA: TGCAGTGCTAGTTGGGGGAATGAGCAGTTCTTC.

J is TRBJ2-1 and V is TRBV18; the match to TRBD2 covers 7 bases. V shed 1 base and J 6 bases; nucleotides not matched to a gene: 6. Germline assignment: CDR1 KGHSH and CDR2 LQKENI. This CDR3 has 15 amino acids. The CDR3 coding sequence is TGTGCCAGCTCACCACGGGGGAGGGACTCCAATGAGCAGTTCTTC. This gives the protein CASSPRGRDSNEQFF.

This clone was found once. This rearrangement joins TRBV19 to TRBJ2-1; 12 bases line up with TRBD2. The CDR3 covers 13 residues. V lost 6 bases to trimming and J lost 9 bases; unmatched junction nucleotides: 3. Per the germline V gene, CDR1 is LNHDA and CDR2 is SQIVND (reference sequence). The CDR3 is CASSLAGGPEQFF. The CDR3 coding sequence is TGTGCCAGTAGCCTAGCGGGGGGGCCTGAGCAGTTCTTC.

The rearrangement joins TRBV30 to TRBJ2-5; no reliable D call. The CDR3 consists of 12 residues. The ends were cut back, 2 bases at V and 4 bases at J, with 8 bases in the middle. The V gene's germline CDR1 is GTSNPN and CDR2 SVGIG (reference sequence). Here the CDR3 reads CAWSSERETQYF. As DNA, the CDR3 is TGTGCCTGGAGTTCTGAGCGAGAGACCCAGTACTTC. Combining the CDR3 with reference TRBV30 and TRBJ2-5 gives the whole variable domain SQTIHQWPATLVQPVGSPLSLECTVEGTSNPNLYWYRQAAGRGLQLLFYSVGIGQISSEVPQNLSASRPQDRQFILSSKKLLLSDSGFYLCAWSSERETQYFGPGTRLLVL.

The chain is built from TRBV28 and TRBJ1-3; 11 nucleotides agree with TRBD1. J was trimmed by 7 bases and V by 3 bases; bases with no gene match: 11. The CDR3 is made up of 17 amino acids. Germline lookup yields CDR1 MDHEN and CDR2 SYDVKM. DNA for the CDR3: TGTGCCAGCAGTTTGGGGGGACTGGGACAGGGGGTGAACACCATATATTTT. Translated: CASSLGGLGQGVNTIYF.

The chain is built from TRBV9 and TRBJ1-1; TRBD1 agrees at 11 bases. Losses at the gene ends were 3 bases for V and 1 base for J; bases not matched to a gene: 2. The CDR3 sequence is 15 residues long. Germline V gene data show CDR1 as SGDLS and CDR2 as YYNGEE. The chain's CDR3 is CASSAGQGANTEAFF. The CDR3 DNA sequence: TGTGCCAGCAGCGCAGGACAGGGGGCGAACACTGAAGCTTTCTTT. The full variable domain, rest sourced from reference TRBV9 and TRBJ1-1, is DSGVTQTPKHLITATGQRVTLRCSPRSGDLSVYWYQQSLDQGLQFLIQYYNGEERAKGNILERFSAQQFPDLHSELNLSSLELGDSALYFCASSAGQGANTEAFFGQGTRLTVV.

This sequence joins TRBV5-4 and TRBJ2-3, with 10 bases that match TRBD2. From germline, CDR1 is SGHNT and CDR2 YYREEE (reference sequence). Germline trimming cut 4 bases from V and 0 bases from J; bases unmatched to any gene: 11. The CDR3 sequence is 18 residues long. The CDR3 reads CASSPFGGLADSTDTQYF. The CDR3 DNA reads TGTGCCAGCAGCCCCTTTGGAGGACTAGCGGATAGCACAGATACGCAGTATTTT. The full variable domain, its missing parts supplied by reference TRBV5-4 and TRBJ2-3, is ETGVTQSPTHLIKTRGQQVTLRCSSQSGHNTVSWYQQALGQGPQFIFQYYREEENGRGNFPPRFSGLQFPNYSSELNVNALELDDSALYLCASSPFGGLADSTDTQYFGPGTRLTVL.

The chain has TRBV11-2 and TRBJ2-7; 7 bases match TRBD1. CDR1 SGHAT and CDR2 FQNNGV come from the germline V gene. V trimming: 1 base; J trimming: 5 bases; junction bases outside the gene matches: 11. The CDR3 has 16 residues. CDR3 residues: CASSLGSYRGVNEQYF. Here the CDR3 DNA reads TGTGCCAGCAGCTTAGGTTCTTACAGGGGAGTCAACGAGCAGTACTTC. Full variable domain (outside the CDR3, taken from reference TRBV11-2 and TRBJ2-7): EAGVAQSPRYKIIEKRQSVAFWCNPISGHATLYWYQQILGQGPKLLIQFQNNGVVDDSQLPKDRFSAERLKGVDSTLKIQPAKLEDSAVYLCASSLGSYRGVNEQYFGPGTRLTVT.

The rearrangement links TRBV7-8 to TRBJ2-2, with 10 positions matching TRBD1. The germline CDR1 and CDR2 sequences are SGHVS and FQNEAQ. V was pared by 3 bases and J by 6 bases, with 10 bases of the junction left unmatched. The CDR3 sequence is 17 residues long. The CDR3 protein is CASSLRRDRGFAGELFF. In DNA, the CDR3 is TGTGCCAGCAGCTTGCGTCGGGACAGGGGTTTTGCCGGGGAGCTGTTTTTT.

V is TRBV5-1 and J is TRBJ1-2, with 9 bases that match TRBD1. The CDR3 is made up of 15 amino acids. The J segment lost 0 bases and the V segment lost 3 bases, leaving 3 bases of the junction unmatched. Germline lookup yields CDR1 SGHRS and CDR2 YFSETQ. This CDR3 is CASSSRQGANYGYTF. CDR3 DNA: TGCGCCAGCAGCTCCCGACAGGGGGCTAACTATGGCTACACCTTC.

The chain employs TRBV4-1 and TRBJ1-2, with TRBD1 as a possible D gene (6 bases). V lost 4 bases and J 8 bases, leaving 23 bases between the germline ends. Germline CDR1 is MGHRA and CDR2 is YSYEKL. The CDR3 runs to 16 residues. The CDR3 reads CASSRSRTDVSGGYTF. DNA for the CDR3: TGCGCCAGCAGCCGATCCCGGACAGATGTAAGTGGAGGCTACACCTTC.

V gene TRBV28 combines with J gene TRBJ1-5; D gene uncertain. Trimming stripped 5 bases from V and 6 bases from J, with 14 bases between. The length of the CDR3 is 14 residues. CDR1 and CDR2 (germline): MDHEN, SYDVKM. CDR3 amino acids: CASSPGAPGQPQHF. The CDR3 nucleotides are TGTGCCAGCAGTCCGGGTGCCCCGGGTCAGCCCCAGCATTTT. The full variable domain, completed using reference TRBV28 and TRBJ1-5, is DVKVTQSSRYLVKRTGEKVFLECVQDMDHENMFWYRQDPGLGLRLIYFSYDVKMKEKGDIPEGYSVSREKKERFSLILESASTNQTSMYLCASSPGAPGQPQHFGDGTRLSIL.